The source of this T cell receptor beta chain is a study of tumor-infiltrating lymphocytes in primary liver carcinoma. General study points: Only about 8-25% of top clones were detected in all five tumor regions.

Regarding this clonotype: Its target is unknown. The conserved phenylalanine or tryptophan is not found at the CDR3 terminus, so this likely reflects a read error.

Priming with a constant-region primer yielded TCR beta cDNA from 450 to 550 ng total RNA. Nested multiplex PCR, run for three rounds with slightly modified ARM-PCR, yielded TCR beta libraries. Use of TRBV1-TRBV30 forward primers with a C-beta reverse primer characterized the first two PCR rounds, which lasted roughly 11 cycles each. In TCRdb, the multiplex PCR reads were re-called with MiXCR into one record per CDR3 protein. The table records 20,000 or so distinct CDR3 sequences, around 84% of them present only once. Germline V CDR1 and CDR2: MGHRA, YSYEKL. After removal of 8 bases from V and 0 bases from J, the junction contained 10 bases not matched to a gene. The CDR3 contains 15 residues. Joint extraction of RNA and DNA used roughly 20-33 mg of bulk tissue that was unsorted.

This sequence originates from a woman in her thirties with primary liver carcinoma and hepatitis B virus infection. The sequenced sample was liver tumor tissue from sampling region 2. The subset is: tumor region T2, inferior pole. The chain carries TRBV4-1 and TRBJ2-7; 7 nucleotides match TRBD1. In nucleotides, the CDR3 is TGCGCCAGCGGCCTAACAGGGGTCAACTCCTACGAGCAGTACCTC. This translates into CASGLTGVNSYEQYL.